These T cell receptor beta chains were read from a single sample in a study of cytomegalovirus exposure and HLA in healthy donors. Profiling relied on immunoSEQ multiplex PCR, and the TCRdb table lists in-frame clones only, not all of them. The top ten clones hold 16% of a sample with approximately 110,000 clones, roughly 13% of them seen once. Sequencing input: PBMCs. These receptors were collected from a man aged 40-55 years in good health and CMV-seropositive. Both conserved end residues are part of each CDR3. Fields, in order: J gene, clone size, V gene, D gene, CDR3 protein, CDR3 DNA. The D gene is left open where the match is weak. Size is stated for part of the rows, as once, few or many counts, or as a class when the clone is expanded.

j_call: TRBJ2-1
clone_size: few
v_call: TRBV11-2
d_call: NA
cdr3_aa: CASSSKNSYNEQFF
cdr3_nt: TGTGCCAGCAGCTCAAAAAACTCCTACAATGAGCAGTTCTTC

j_call: TRBJ2-3
clone_size: NA
v_call: TRBV5-1
d_call: NA
cdr3_aa: CASNRGNTDTQYF
cdr3_nt: TGCGCCAGCAACCGGGGAAACACAGATACGCAGTATTTT

j_call: TRBJ2-7
clone_size: few
v_call: TRBV4-1
d_call: TRBD1
cdr3_aa: CASSQEANRGPSYEQYF
cdr3_nt: TGCGCCAGCAGCCAAGAAGCGAACAGGGGGCCCTCCTACGAGCAGTACTTC

j_call: TRBJ1-2
clone_size: NA
v_call: TRBV28
d_call: TRBD1
cdr3_aa: CASSYAGQDPHTF
cdr3_nt: TGTGCCAGCAGTTACGCGGGACAGGATCCGCACACCTTC

j_call: TRBJ2-7
clone_size: few
v_call: TRBV27
d_call: TRBD2
cdr3_aa: CASSGVAGIHEQYF
cdr3_nt: TGTGCCAGCTCAGGCGTAGCGGGAATCCACGAGCAGTACTTC

j_call: TRBJ2-4
clone_size: NA
v_call: TRBV5-1
d_call: TRBD2
cdr3_aa: CASSLERSGRKNIQYF
cdr3_nt: TGCGCCAGCAGCTTGGAGCGTAGCGGGAGGAAAAACATTCAGTACTTC

j_call: TRBJ2-3
clone_size: NA
v_call: TRBV9
d_call: NA
cdr3_aa: CASSVVSRSTDTQYF
cdr3_nt: TGTGCCAGCAGCGTAGTGTCCAGGAGCACAGATACGCAGTATTTT

j_call: TRBJ2-1
clone_size: NA
v_call: TRBV5-1
d_call: TRBD1
cdr3_aa: CASSLFPGTGIDEQFF
cdr3_nt: TGCGCCAGCAGCTTGTTCCCCGGGACAGGGATCGATGAGCAGTTCTTC

j_call: TRBJ2-1
clone_size: NA
v_call: TRBV6-5
d_call: TRBD2
cdr3_aa: CASSPGTSGRVEQFF
cdr3_nt: TGTGCCAGCAGCCCCGGGACTAGCGGGAGAGTTGAGCAGTTCTTC

j_call: TRBJ1-2
clone_size: few
v_call: TRBV7-8
d_call: TRBD1
cdr3_aa: CASSGGTGRGNYGYTF
cdr3_nt: TGTGCCAGCAGCGGCGGGACAGGGAGGGGTAACTATGGCTACACCTTC

j_call: TRBJ2-2
clone_size: few
v_call: TRBV2
d_call: TRBD2
cdr3_aa: CASSGLAGFTGELFF
cdr3_nt: TGTGCCAGCAGTGGACTAGCGGGTTTTACCGGGGAGCTGTTTTTT

j_call: TRBJ1-2
clone_size: NA
v_call: TRBV7-9
d_call: TRBD1
cdr3_aa: CASSAGTGGHGYTF
cdr3_nt: TGTGCCAGCAGCGCCGGGACAGGGGGTCATGGCTACACCTTC

j_call: TRBJ1-3
clone_size: NA
v_call: TRBV28
d_call: TRBD1
cdr3_aa: CASTWDRVKVALWDTIYF
cdr3_nt: TGTGCCAGCACCTGGGACAGGGTGAAGGTAGCGTTGTGGGACACCATATATTTT

j_call: TRBJ2-1
clone_size: few
v_call: TRBV10-3
d_call: NA
cdr3_aa: CAISEGGANEQFF
cdr3_nt: TGTGCCATCAGTGAAGGCGGGGCTAATGAGCAGTTCTTC

j_call: TRBJ1-2
clone_size: few
v_call: TRBV6-5
d_call: TRBD1
cdr3_aa: CASSVDRGLYGYTF
cdr3_nt: TGTGCCAGCAGTGTTGATAGGGGGCTCTATGGCTACACCTTC

j_call: TRBJ2-2
clone_size: NA
v_call: TRBV11-2
d_call: TRBD2
cdr3_aa: CASSGDGAKRGTGELFF
cdr3_nt: TGTGCCAGCAGTGGGGACGGGGCGAAGCGGGGAACCGGGGAGCTGTTTTTT

j_call: TRBJ1-1
clone_size: NA
v_call: TRBV18
d_call: NA
cdr3_aa: CASSPRGETGTEAFF
cdr3_nt: TGTGCCAGCTCCCCACGGGGGGAGACGGGCACTGAAGCTTTCTTT

j_call: TRBJ2-7
clone_size: few
v_call: TRBV5-1
d_call: NA
cdr3_aa: CASSLTSRVPYEQYF
cdr3_nt: TGCGCCAGCAGCTTAACTAGCCGCGTTCCCTACGAGCAGTACTTC

j_call: TRBJ2-1
clone_size: NA
v_call: TRBV5-1
d_call: NA
cdr3_aa: CASSLGTASYNEQFF
cdr3_nt: TGCGCCAGCAGCTTGGGGACAGCCTCCTACAATGAGCAGTTCTTC

j_call: TRBJ2-7
clone_size: few
v_call: TRBV5-1
d_call: TRBD2
cdr3_aa: CASSQRPGGYEQYF
cdr3_nt: TGCGCCAGCAGCCAAAGACCCGGGGGGTACGAGCAGTACTTC

j_call: TRBJ2-7
clone_size: NA
v_call: TRBV5-8
d_call: NA
cdr3_aa: CAAEDYYEQYF
cdr3_nt: TGTGCCGCGGAGGATTACTACGAGCAGTACTTC

j_call: TRBJ1-2
clone_size: NA
v_call: TRBV18
d_call: NA
cdr3_aa: CASSPETAREYGYTF
cdr3_nt: TGTGCCAGCTCACCAGAGACAGCACGAGAGTATGGCTACACCTTC

j_call: TRBJ2-1
clone_size: few
v_call: TRBV5-1
d_call: NA
cdr3_aa: CASSYDRPSSYNEQFF
cdr3_nt: TGCGCCAGCAGCTATGACAGACCGAGCTCCTACAATGAGCAGTTCTTC

j_call: TRBJ1-2
clone_size: NA
v_call: TRBV7-2
d_call: NA
cdr3_aa: CASTRQSDYGYTF
cdr3_nt: TGTGCCAGCACAAGACAGTCCGACTATGGCTACACCTTC

j_call: TRBJ1-4
clone_size: few
v_call: TRBV30
d_call: NA
cdr3_aa: CAWSVAGGEKLFF
cdr3_nt: TGTGCCTGGAGTGTCGCGGGCGGCGAAAAACTGTTTTTT

j_call: TRBJ2-3
clone_size: NA
v_call: TRBV27
d_call: NA
cdr3_aa: CASRATDTQYF
cdr3_nt: TGTGCCAGCAGGGCCACAGATACGCAGTATTTT

j_call: TRBJ2-7
clone_size: few
v_call: TRBV5-6
d_call: TRBD2
cdr3_aa: CASSSVIAGSSYEQYF
cdr3_nt: TGTGCCAGCAGTTCTGTGATAGCGGGAAGCTCCTACGAGCAGTACTTC

j_call: TRBJ2-5
clone_size: few
v_call: TRBV7-2
d_call: TRBD2
cdr3_aa: CASTRLAGVREETQYF
cdr3_nt: TGTGCCAGCACGAGACTAGCGGGAGTTCGGGAGGAGACCCAGTACTTC

j_call: TRBJ2-5
clone_size: NA
v_call: TRBV2
d_call: TRBD2
cdr3_aa: CASSRGGQETQYF
cdr3_nt: TGTGCCAGCAGCCGCGGGGGGCAGGAGACCCAGTACTTC

j_call: TRBJ1-4
clone_size: few
v_call: TRBV12-5
d_call: TRBD1
cdr3_aa: CASGLGMGQALGKLFF
cdr3_nt: TGTGCTAGTGGTTTGGGCATGGGACAGGCCCTCGGAAAACTGTTTTTT

j_call: TRBJ1-5
clone_size: NA
v_call: TRBV4-1
d_call: NA
cdr3_aa: CASSLSGGNQPQHF
cdr3_nt: TGCGCCAGCAGCCTAAGCGGGGGAAATCAGCCCCAGCATTTT

j_call: TRBJ1-4
clone_size: NA
v_call: TRBV28
d_call: NA
cdr3_aa: CASGRLNEKLFF
cdr3_nt: TGTGCCAGCGGGCGCCTTAATGAAAAACTGTTTTTT

j_call: TRBJ2-5
clone_size: few
v_call: TRBV29-1
d_call: TRBD2
cdr3_aa: CSVGPGGQETQYF
cdr3_nt: TGCAGCGTGGGTCCGGGGGGGCAAGAGACCCAGTACTTC

j_call: TRBJ2-2
clone_size: few
v_call: TRBV5-4
d_call: TRBD2
cdr3_aa: CASSLERETGELFF
cdr3_nt: TGTGCCAGCAGCTTGGAGCGGGAGACCGGGGAGCTGTTTTTT

j_call: TRBJ1-2
clone_size: NA
v_call: TRBV27
d_call: NA
cdr3_aa: CASSPFRGGEYGYTF
cdr3_nt: TGTGCCAGCAGCCCCTTTCGAGGCGGAGAGTATGGCTACACCTTC

j_call: TRBJ2-2
clone_size: NA
v_call: TRBV28
d_call: TRBD2
cdr3_aa: CASRRGSNTGELFF
cdr3_nt: TGTGCCAGCAGACGCGGGAGCAACACCGGGGAGCTGTTTTTT

j_call: TRBJ2-6
clone_size: NA
v_call: TRBV7-9
d_call: NA
cdr3_aa: CASSTGTLETGANVLTF
cdr3_nt: TGTGCCAGCAGTACCGGGACACTGGAGACTGGGGCCAACGTCCTGACTTTC

j_call: TRBJ2-7
clone_size: few
v_call: TRBV27
d_call: NA
cdr3_aa: CASSARDSPYEQYF
cdr3_nt: TGTGCCAGCAGTGCGAGGGATTCACCTTACGAGCAGTACTTC

j_call: TRBJ1-1
clone_size: few
v_call: TRBV18
d_call: NA
cdr3_aa: CASSPGENTEAFF
cdr3_nt: TGTGCCAGCTCACCGGGAGAAAACACTGAAGCTTTCTTT

j_call: TRBJ2-7
clone_size: NA
v_call: TRBV27
d_call: TRBD2
cdr3_aa: CASSPLAGSSYEQYF
cdr3_nt: TGTGCCAGCAGTCCCCTAGCGGGGAGCTCCTACGAGCAGTACTTC

j_call: TRBJ1-1
clone_size: once
v_call: TRBV28
d_call: TRBD1
cdr3_aa: CASSSGTVVGTEAFF
cdr3_nt: TGTGCCAGCAGTTCGGGGACAGTAGTTGGCACTGAAGCTTTCTTT

j_call: TRBJ2-1
clone_size: medium-sized
v_call: TRBV5-1
d_call: TRBD1
cdr3_aa: CASSLEVGQGKNNEQFF
cdr3_nt: TGCGCCAGCAGCTTGGAGGTGGGACAGGGAAAAAACAATGAGCAGTTCTTC

j_call: TRBJ2-3
clone_size: NA
v_call: TRBV11-3
d_call: NA
cdr3_aa: CASSLVPSSADTQYF
cdr3_nt: TGTGCCAGCAGCTTAGTCCCATCGAGCGCAGATACGCAGTATTTT

j_call: TRBJ2-1
clone_size: few
v_call: TRBV15
d_call: NA
cdr3_aa: CATSRGRGTHNEQFF
cdr3_nt: TGTGCCACCAGCAGGGGAAGGGGGACACACAATGAGCAGTTCTTC

j_call: TRBJ2-3
clone_size: NA
v_call: TRBV27
d_call: TRBD1
cdr3_aa: CASRTGVISDTQYF
cdr3_nt: TGTGCCAGCAGGACAGGGGTGATTTCAGATACGCAGTATTTT

j_call: TRBJ2-7
clone_size: NA
v_call: TRBV7-9
d_call: TRBD2
cdr3_aa: CASSFLAGASYEQYF
cdr3_nt: TGTGCCAGCAGCTTTTTAGCGGGGGCCTCCTACGAGCAGTACTTC

j_call: TRBJ1-2
clone_size: few
v_call: TRBV7-2
d_call: NA
cdr3_aa: CASSLGPGDYGYTF
cdr3_nt: TGTGCCAGCAGCTTAGGTCCAGGGGACTATGGCTACACCTTC

j_call: TRBJ2-7
clone_size: NA
v_call: TRBV29-1
d_call: TRBD1
cdr3_aa: CSVAGQGARYEQYF
cdr3_nt: TGCAGCGTCGCTGGACAGGGGGCGCGCTACGAGCAGTACTTC

j_call: TRBJ2-2
clone_size: few
v_call: TRBV5-4
d_call: NA
cdr3_aa: CASSQVYGTGELFF
cdr3_nt: TGTGCCAGCAGCCAAGTTTACGGCACCGGGGAGCTGTTTTTT

j_call: TRBJ1-5
clone_size: few
v_call: TRBV11-1
d_call: TRBD1
cdr3_aa: CASSLALGTGLKNQPQHF
cdr3_nt: TGTGCCAGCAGCTTAGCGCTGGGGACAGGGTTAAAGAATCAGCCCCAGCATTTT

j_call: TRBJ2-7
clone_size: NA
v_call: TRBV7-9
d_call: TRBD1
cdr3_aa: CASSFMTGASEQYF
cdr3_nt: TGTGCCAGCAGCTTCATGACAGGGGCTAGCGAGCAGTACTTC

j_call: TRBJ2-3
clone_size: few
v_call: TRBV30
d_call: TRBD2
cdr3_aa: CAWSGSGRDTQYF
cdr3_nt: TGTGCCTGGAGTGGTAGCGGGAGAGATACGCAGTATTTT

j_call: TRBJ1-1
clone_size: few
v_call: TRBV7-2
d_call: NA
cdr3_aa: CASSLGGGDTEAFF
cdr3_nt: TGTGCCAGCAGCTTAGGGGGAGGCGACACTGAAGCTTTCTTT

j_call: TRBJ2-2
clone_size: NA
v_call: TRBV7-7
d_call: TRBD1
cdr3_aa: CASSLGQGNTGELFF
cdr3_nt: TGTGCCAGCAGCTTAGGACAGGGAAACACCGGGGAGCTGTTTTTT

j_call: TRBJ1-1
clone_size: NA
v_call: TRBV5-1
d_call: TRBD1
cdr3_aa: CASSFAGQGNTEAFF
cdr3_nt: TGCGCCAGCAGCTTCGCGGGACAGGGGAACACTGAAGCTTTCTTT

j_call: TRBJ1-2
clone_size: few
v_call: TRBV28
d_call: TRBD1
cdr3_aa: CASSLAGGTTF
cdr3_nt: TGTGCCAGCTCTTTAGCAGGGGGCACTACCTTC

j_call: TRBJ1-2
clone_size: NA
v_call: TRBV10-1
d_call: TRBD1
cdr3_aa: CASSSTGVDGYTF
cdr3_nt: TGCGCCAGCAGTTCGACAGGGGTCGACGGCTACACCTTC

j_call: TRBJ2-3
clone_size: NA
v_call: TRBV12-5
d_call: NA
cdr3_aa: CASGLFRAGNTDTQYF
cdr3_nt: TGTGCTAGTGGTTTATTTAGAGCAGGGAACACAGATACGCAGTATTTT

j_call: TRBJ1-4
clone_size: few
v_call: TRBV5-6
d_call: TRBD1
cdr3_aa: CASSLGQGSNEKLFF
cdr3_nt: TGTGCCAGCAGCTTGGGACAGGGTAGTAATGAAAAACTGTTTTTT

j_call: TRBJ2-4
clone_size: few
v_call: TRBV2
d_call: NA
cdr3_aa: CASSLVVGEENIQYF
cdr3_nt: TGTGCCAGCAGCCTGGTGGTGGGAGAGGAAAACATTCAGTACTTC